One and the same sample provided the 18 T cell receptor beta chains below, sequenced in a study of metastatic and nonmetastatic thyroid tumors (dated by TCRdb to the early 2020s). None of the patients had been given any treatment before thyroid surgery. Library method: PCR. This sample was sequenced with an Illumina HiSeq 4000. TCRdb trimmed public reads at Q25 via fastp, called clones via MiXCR and kept in-frame beta chains. This sample lists about 93,000 clones; over 8.5% were detected once. In total, the top ten clones hold roughly 9% of the sample. The material sequenced was blood. The receptors were gathered from a female donor with papillary thyroid cancer or a benign thyroid nodule (not recorded which). Some clones in this sample may be carry-over from other donors' samples.

The V gene is TRBV20-1, the J gene TRBJ1-1; D possibly corresponds to TRBD1 (6 bases). The CDR3 length is 14 residues. CDR1 is DFQATT and CDR2 is SNEGSKA in the germline V gene (reference sequence). V was clipped by 3 bases and J by 3 bases, with 14 bases between them. CDR3 bases: TGCAGTGCTAGGGGGGGCGGTGGGGACACTGAAGCTTTCTTT. Translating gives CSARGGGGDTEAFF.

This clone was found a few times. The chain is built from TRBV6-2 or TRBV6-3 and TRBJ1-5; D gene ambiguous. The CDR3 runs 15 residues. V lost 7 bases and J lost 2, with 15 bases in between. Germline V CDR1 and CDR2: MNHEY, SVGEGT. CDR3 protein: CASNSRGVGNQPQHF. The CDR3 nucleotides read TGTGCCAGCAACTCCAGAGGCGTGGGCAATCAGCCCCAGCATTTT.

This clone has ten or more counts. The genes are TRBV6-1 and TRBJ2-3; 10 bases fit TRBD2. The trim removed 7 bases at V and 2 bases at J, leaving 6 bases unmatched. Germline V lookup: CDR1 MNHNS, CDR2 SASEGT. The length of the CDR3 is 15 residues. In DNA form, the CDR3 reads TGTGCCAGCACCGGTCTAGCGGGGGCCACAGATACGCAGTATTTT. Encoded protein: CASTGLAGATDTQYF.

This clone was observed at least ten times. The chain has TRBV7-2 and TRBJ2-3; 7 bases align to TRBD2. After removal of 2 bases from V and 6 bases from J, the junction contained 5 bases not matched to a gene. The germline CDR1 and CDR2 sequences are SGHTA and FQGNSA. The CDR3 spans 14 residues. The CDR3 DNA sequence: TGTGCCAGCAGCTTAACTAGCGCCTTGGATACGCAGTATTTT. Translating it yields CASSLTSALDTQYF.

Judged by abundance, this clone is medium-sized. J is TRBJ2-1 and V is TRBV9; D gene ambiguous. This CDR3 has 12 residues. CDR1 SGDLS and CDR2 YYNGEE come from the germline V gene. With 3 bases removed from V and 5 bases from J, the gap between germline ends came to 6 bases. The CDR3 spells CASSGSNNEQFF. CDR3 DNA: TGTGCCAGCAGCGGTAGCAACAATGAGCAGTTCTTC.

This clone was picked up a small number of times. At the DNA level, this CDR3 is encoded by other sequences in the same sample as well. V is TRBV12-3 or TRBV12-4 and J is TRBJ2-6; 12 bases agree with TRBD2. V gave up 4 bases and J gave up 2 bases; unmatched junction bases: 3. This CDR3 spans 17 amino acids. CDR3 DNA sequence: TGTGCCAGCAGTTCGCGGACTAGCGGGGCTGGGGCCAACGTCCTGACTTTC. Its protein is CASSSRTSGAGANVLTF.

This clone has at least ten counts. The rearrangement links TRBV5-1 to TRBJ1-5; D possibly corresponds to TRBD1 (5 bases). CDR1 is SGHRS and CDR2 is YFSETQ in the germline V gene. This CDR3 is built from 15 residues. V gave up 2 bases and J gave up 2 bases, with 11 bases separating them. The CDR3 DNA reads as TGCGCCAGCAGCTTATGGGGAGGGGGCAATCAGCCCCAGCATTTT. This translates into CASSLWGGGNQPQHF.

This clone was detected many times. The chain employs TRBV7-9 and TRBJ1-2, with 9 nucleotides matching TRBD1. The CDR3 sequence is 14 residues long. The trim removed 4 bases at V and 7 bases at J, leaving 7 bases unmatched. Germline CDR1 reads SEHNR; CDR2 reads FQNEAQ (reference sequence). The CDR3: CASSWGQGKAGYTF. CDR3 nucleotide sequence: TGTGCCAGCAGCTGGGGACAGGGAAAGGCTGGCTACACCTTC.

The sample holds many counts of this clone. The J gene is TRBJ2-1, the V gene TRBV7-9; possibly TRBD1 for D (6 bases). The CDR3 consists of 14 residues. CDR1 SEHNR and CDR2 FQNEAQ come from the germline V gene (reference sequence). V lost 7 bases and J 7 bases, leaving 17 bases between the germline ends. The CDR3 loop is CASNNRAEGNEQFF. DNA for the CDR3: TGTGCCAGCAACAACAGGGCCGAGGGGAATGAGCAGTTCTTC.

Concerning this clone itself: An end of the junction differs from the germline gene, which may be a read error. V and J are TRBV13 and TRBJ2-2, with 7 positions matching TRBD1. Germline loops: CDR1 PRHDT, CDR2 FYEKMQ (reference sequence). This CDR3 comprises 14 residues. CDR3 residues: CASSLTGVVGELLF. In DNA, the CDR3 is TGTGCCAGCAGCCTTACAGGGGTGGTCGGGGAGCTACTTTTT.

This clone showed up many times. The rearrangement uses TRBV20-1 and TRBJ1-2; TRBD1 is a possible D gene (6 bases). Germline CDR1 reads DFQATT; CDR2 reads SNEGSKA (reference sequence). Trimming removed 1 base at V and 0 bases at J, with 12 bases between. The CDR3 spans 15 residues. CDR3 region: CSARGQAETNYGYTF. CDR3 DNA sequence: TGCAGTGCTAGAGGACAGGCGGAGACTAACTATGGCTACACCTTC.

This clone appeared many times. The chain carries TRBV5-6 and TRBJ1-1; a possible D gene is TRBD1 (5 bases). The germline V and J ends were trimmed by 5 bases and 0 bases, with 17 bases remaining between them. This CDR3 has 16 residues. Germline V gene sequence: CDR1 SGHDT, CDR2 YYEEEE. DNA of the CDR3: TGTGCCAGCAGTTCCCTCCGGGGCGTGATGAACACTGAAGCTTTCTTT. It codes for CASSSLRGVMNTEAFF.

This clone was observed at least ten times. V is TRBV12-3 or TRBV12-4 and J is TRBJ2-2; TRBD2 agrees at 10 bases. V gave up 5 bases and J gave up 4 bases; unmatched junction bases: 10. This CDR3 spans 17 amino acids. The CDR3 loop is CASSTNVLAGVTGELFF. As DNA, the CDR3 is TGTGCCAGCAGTACTAACGTCCTAGCGGGGGTCACCGGGGAGCTGTTTTTT.

This clone was detected ten times or more. This CDR3 is CASSSQGERGTQYF. The CDR3 DNA reads as TGTGCCAGCAGCTCACAGGGTGAGCGTGGGACCCAGTACTTC. The V call is TRBV7-7, the J call TRBJ2-5; perhaps TRBD1 as D (6 bases). CDR3 length: 14 residues. Germline CDR1 and CDR2: SSHAT and FNYEAQ (reference sequence). The V gene lost 4 bases and the J gene lost 7 bases, with 16 bases spanning the gap. Drawing the rest from reference TRBV7-7 and TRBJ2-5, the complete variable domain is GAGVSQSPRYKVTKRGQDVTLRCDPISSHATLYWYQQALGQGPEFLTYFNYEAQPDKSGLPSDRFSAERPEGSISTLTIQRTEQRDSAMYRCASSSQGERGTQYFGPGTRLLVL.

This clone has at least ten counts. The rearrangement uses TRBV7-6 and TRBJ2-6; TRBD1 might be the D (5 bases). The CDR3 totals 17 residues. Germline CDR1 SGHVS, CDR2 FNYEAQ. Trimming removed 3 bases from V and 4 bases from J, with 16 bases in between. For the CDR3, the DNA is TGTGCCAGCAGCTTCGGTGCAGGGTGGACAGGGGCCAACGTCCTGACTTTC. It is translated as CASSFGAGWTGANVLTF.

This clone has at least ten counts. The chain couples TRBV6-4 to TRBJ2-2; the D gene is possibly TRBD2 (6 bases). Looked up from germline, CDR1 is MRHNA and CDR2 is SNTAGT. V was clipped by 0 bases and J by 1 base, with 6 bases between them. The CDR3 is 15 residues long. CDR3 sequence (DNA): TGTGCCAGCAGTGACTCTAGCGGGAACACCGGGGAGCTGTTTTTT. Protein: CASSDSSGNTGELFF.

This clone has a count of ten or more. Different DNA sequences within this sample yield the same CDR3. The V call is TRBV3-1, the J call TRBJ2-6, with D perhaps matching TRBD2 (6 bases). There are 19 residues in the CDR3. Germline-derived CDR1 and CDR2 are LGHDT and YNNKEL (reference sequence). V lost 4 bases and J 0 bases, leaving 19 bases between the germline ends. CDR3 nucleotides: TGTGCCAGCAGCCCCTATCCGGGAGTAATTTTCTCTGGGGCCAACGTCCTGACTTTC. Encoded protein: CASSPYPGVIFSGANVLTF.

This clone was seen once. This clone may be a read error of a much larger clone one base away. The chain combines TRBV7-6 with TRBJ1-1; D unresolved. The CDR3 is 14 amino acids. Trimming pared 3 bases from V and 4 bases from J, leaving 12 bases between. The germline V gene encodes CDR1 SGHVS and CDR2 FNYEAQ. The CDR3 is CASSLRRGGTEAFF. The CDR3 region has the DNA TGTGCCAGCAGCTTGCGGCGAGGCGGCACTGAAGCTTTCTTT. Full variable domain (rest looked up from reference TRBV7-6 and TRBJ1-1): GAGVSQSPRYKVTKRGQDVALRCDPISGHVSLYWYRQALGQGPEFLTYFNYEAQQDKSGLPNDRFSAERPEGSISTLTIQRTEQRDSAMYRCASSLRRGGTEAFFGQGTRLTVV.